One sample yielded the 11 T cell receptor beta chains listed below, sequenced in a study of lymphopenia after photon versus proton radiotherapy. TCRdb keeps only in-frame clones here, not all; method: immunoSEQ multiplex PCR. The data hold fewer than 65,000 clones, with around 86% observed a single time. Sequenced here: peripheral blood, sampled from a patient treated with photon-based radiotherapy. The receptor source for this set is a man between 35 and 55 years old with gastric cancer.

This clone has more than one count but fewer than ten. V usage is TRBV19 and J usage is TRBJ1-3, with 8 bases identical to TRBD1. This CDR3 has 14 amino acids. V lost 6 bases, J lost 2 bases, and 3 bases stayed unmatched. In germline, CDR1 is LNHDA, CDR2 SQIVND (reference sequence). The CDR3 region is CASSQQGAGNTIYF. In DNA form, the CDR3 reads TGTGCCAGTAGCCAACAGGGGGCTGGAAACACCATATATTTT.

This clone was counted once. This chain links TRBV5-1 with TRBJ1-1, with D perhaps TRBD1 (5 bases). Trimming took 0 bases from V and 0 from J, leaving 12 bases between them. This CDR3 has 16 residues. Per germline, CDR1 SGHRS and CDR2 YFSETQ. The CDR3: CASSLEPGRMNTEAFF. The CDR3 nucleotides are TGCGCCAGCAGCTTGGAACCAGGGCGTATGAACACTGAAGCTTTCTTT.

This clone appeared a single time. The V and J genes are TRBV5-1 and TRBJ2-3; unclear D gene. Germline V gene data show CDR1 as SGHRS and CDR2 as YFSETQ. The V end lost 6 bases, the J end lost 6 bases, and 11 bases lay between the germline ends. CDR3 length: 12 amino acids. The CDR3 protein is CASTRDQDTQYF. CDR3 nucleotides: TGCGCCAGCACCCGAGATCAGGATACGCAGTATTTT.

This clone was counted once. CDR3 DNA sequence: TGTGCCAGCAGCTTCGGAGGGGGCAGTGGAAACACCATATATTTT. Its translation: CASSFGGGSGNTIYF. The chain carries TRBV7-3 and TRBJ1-3; 7 positions agree with TRBD1. The V and J ends lost 3 bases and 3 bases, in that order; junction bases with no gene match: 5. Germline V lookup: CDR1 SGHTA, CDR2 FQGTGA. This CDR3 is 15 amino acids long. The full variable domain, rest sourced from reference TRBV7-3 and TRBJ1-3, is GAGVSQTPSNKVTEKGKYVELRCDPISGHTALYWYRQSLGQGPEFLIYFQGTGAADDSGLPNDRFFAVRPEGSVSTLKIQRTERGDSAVYLCASSFGGGSGNTIYFGEGSWLTVV.

V usage is TRBV7-3 and J usage is TRBJ1-1; D call uncertain. V was trimmed by 6 bases and J by 0 bases, leaving 8 bases between them. This CDR3 comprises 13 residues. Looked up from germline, CDR1 is SGHTA and CDR2 is FQGTGA. The CDR3 DNA reads TGTGCCAGCAGTGAGGAAGTGAACACTGAAGCTTTCTTT. Encoded protein: CASSEEVNTEAFF. The complete variable domain, with remaining parts taken from reference TRBV7-3 and TRBJ1-1, reads GAGVSQTPSNKVTEKGKYVELRCDPISGHTALYWYRQSLGQGPEFLIYFQGTGAADDSGLPNDRFFAVRPEGSVSTLKIQRTERGDSAVYLCASSEEVNTEAFFGQGTRLTVV.

The chain carries TRBV7-2 and TRBJ2-4, with 7 bases aligning to TRBD2. J gave up 1 base and V 5 bases, and 2 bases lay outside the gene matches. This CDR3 has 14 amino acids. Germline CDR1 reads SGHTA; CDR2 reads FQGNSA. The DNA for the CDR3 is TGTGCCAGCAGCCCGACTAGCGCCAAAAACATTCAGTACTTC. It encodes CASSPTSAKNIQYF.

The chain is built from TRBV25-1 and TRBJ2-5; no clear D. The CDR3 runs to 15 residues. Looked up from germline, CDR1 is MGHDK and CDR2 is SYGVNS. Trimming removed 2 bases from V and 0 bases from J, with 10 bases in between. This CDR3 is CASSERVPYQETQYF. The CDR3 region has the DNA TGTGCCAGCAGTGAACGTGTCCCCTACCAAGAGACCCAGTACTTC.

This chain links TRBV6-6 with TRBJ1-3, with 8 bases lining up with TRBD1. The CDR3 is made up of 14 amino acids. Germline V gene data show CDR1 as MNHNY and CDR2 as SVGAGI (reference sequence). V lost 10 bases to trimming and J lost 0 bases; unmatched junction nucleotides: 5. CDR3 sequence: CATGTGRSGNTIYF. CDR3 coding DNA: TGTGCCACCGGGACAGGCCGCTCTGGAAACACCATATATTTT.

This clone has a single count. The rearrangement joins TRBV27 to TRBJ1-1; D is unresolved. CDR1 is MNHEY, CDR2 SMNVEV, per germline (reference sequence). V was pared by 8 bases and J by 3 bases, with 13 bases between. CDR3 length: 13 residues. CDR3 bases: TGTGCCAGCGGGAAGGCAAGAGACACTGAAGCTTTCTTT. It specifies CASGKARDTEAFF.

This chain joins TRBV19 and TRBJ2-2; a possible D gene is TRBD1 (5 bases). The germline CDR1 and CDR2 sequences are LNHDA and SQIVND (reference sequence). V lost 4 bases to trimming and J lost 3 bases, with 15 bases between them. The CDR3 contains 16 residues. CDR3 nucleotide sequence: TGTGCCAGTAGTACCCCCGGCAGGGTATACACCGGGGAGCTGTTTTTT. Its translation is CASSTPGRVYTGELFF.

The genes are TRBV7-9 and TRBJ1-2, with 12 bases lining up with TRBD1. Trimming took 4 bases from V and 6 from J; bases not matched to a gene: 6. CDR3 length equals 15 residues. Germline loops: CDR1 SEHNR, CDR2 FQNEAQ (reference sequence). CDR3 bases: TGTGCCAGCAGCTCCGGGGGACAGGGGGCGCATGGCTACACCTTC. Residues: CASSSGGQGAHGYTF.